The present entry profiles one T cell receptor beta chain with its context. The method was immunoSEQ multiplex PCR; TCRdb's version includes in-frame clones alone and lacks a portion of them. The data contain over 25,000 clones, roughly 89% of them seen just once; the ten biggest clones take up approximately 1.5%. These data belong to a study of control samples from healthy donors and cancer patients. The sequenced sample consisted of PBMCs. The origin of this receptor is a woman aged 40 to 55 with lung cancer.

This chain's CDR3 is CASSASQVRGFQETQYF. For the CDR3, the DNA is TGTGCCAGCAGTGCCTCCCAAGTCCGGGGCTTCCAAGAGACCCAGTACTTC. V is TRBV2 and J is TRBJ2-5, with D possibly called TRBD1 or TRBD2 (5 bases each). Germline values: CDR1 SNHLY, CDR2 FYNNEI. This CDR3 comprises 17 residues. The V and J ends lost 4 bases and 1 base respectively, with 19 bases between them.